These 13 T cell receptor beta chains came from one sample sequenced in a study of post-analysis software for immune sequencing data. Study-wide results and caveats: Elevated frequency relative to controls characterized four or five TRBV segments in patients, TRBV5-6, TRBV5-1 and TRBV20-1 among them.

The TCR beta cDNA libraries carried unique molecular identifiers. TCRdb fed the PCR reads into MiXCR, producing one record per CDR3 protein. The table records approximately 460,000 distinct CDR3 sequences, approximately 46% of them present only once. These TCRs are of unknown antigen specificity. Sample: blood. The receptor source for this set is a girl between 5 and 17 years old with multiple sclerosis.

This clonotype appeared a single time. The CDR3 DNA reads as TGTGCCAGCAGCGTAGTGGAGGGACAGCACATGAACACTGAAGCTTTCTTT. Residues: CASSVVEGQHMNTEAFF. V usage is TRBV9 and J usage is TRBJ1-1; TRBD1 agrees at 7 bases. The V gene's germline CDR1 is SGDLS and CDR2 YYNGEE. This CDR3 has 17 residues. Trimming cost V 0 bases and J 0 bases; bases outside gene matches: 8.

CDR3 in amino acids: CASSRRHRGTYEQYF. DNA of the CDR3: TGTGCCAGCAGCAGACGTCATAGGGGCACCTACGAGCAGTACTTC. The J gene is TRBJ2-7, the V gene TRBV7-3, with a tentative D call TRBD1 (5 bases). The CDR3 totals 15 residues. Germline CDR1 SGHTA, CDR2 FQGTGA. Trimming removed 5 bases from V and 2 bases from J, with 16 bases in between.

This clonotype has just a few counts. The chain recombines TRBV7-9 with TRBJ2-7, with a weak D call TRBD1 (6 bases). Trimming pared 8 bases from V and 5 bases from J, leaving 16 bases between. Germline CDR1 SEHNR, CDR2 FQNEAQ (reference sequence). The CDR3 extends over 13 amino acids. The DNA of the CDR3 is TGTGCCAGCCAGTACAGGGCTTTTAACGAGCAGTACTTC. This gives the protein CASQYRAFNEQYF.

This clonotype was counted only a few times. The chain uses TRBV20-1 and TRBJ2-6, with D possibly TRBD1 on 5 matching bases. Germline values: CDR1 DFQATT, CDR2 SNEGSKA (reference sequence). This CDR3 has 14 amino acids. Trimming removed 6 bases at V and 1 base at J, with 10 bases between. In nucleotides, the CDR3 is TGCAGTGCGTTAGGGGTTTCTGGGGCCAACGTCCTGACTTTC. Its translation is CSALGVSGANVLTF.

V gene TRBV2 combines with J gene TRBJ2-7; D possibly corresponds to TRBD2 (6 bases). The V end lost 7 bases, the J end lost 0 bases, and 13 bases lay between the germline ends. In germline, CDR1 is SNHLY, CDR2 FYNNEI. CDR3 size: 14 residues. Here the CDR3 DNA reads TGTGCCAGCACCCTCTTGGAGGGCTCCTACGAGCAGTACTTC. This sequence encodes CASTLLEGSYEQYF.

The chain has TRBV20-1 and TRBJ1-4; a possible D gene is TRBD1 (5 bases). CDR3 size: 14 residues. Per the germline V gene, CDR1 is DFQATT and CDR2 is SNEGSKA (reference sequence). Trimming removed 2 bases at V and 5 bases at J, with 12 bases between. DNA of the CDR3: TGCAGTGCTAGATTTGGGGCAGGGAATGAAAAACTGTTTTTT. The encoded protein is CSARFGAGNEKLFF.

The CDR3 loop reads CSARDRGRTDTQYF. The DNA of the CDR3 is TGCAGTGCTAGAGATCGGGGGAGGACAGATACGCAGTATTTT. The J gene is TRBJ2-3, the V gene TRBV20-1, with TRBD2 as a possible D gene (6 bases). Deletions cut 0 bases from V and 3 bases from J, with 10 bases between. The CDR3 spans 14 residues. Germline V CDR1 and CDR2: DFQATT, SNEGSKA (reference sequence).

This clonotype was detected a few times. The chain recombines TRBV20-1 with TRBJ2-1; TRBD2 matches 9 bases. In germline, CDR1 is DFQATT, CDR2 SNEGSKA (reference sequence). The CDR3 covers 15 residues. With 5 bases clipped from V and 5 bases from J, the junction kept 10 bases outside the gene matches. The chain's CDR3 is CSAFSGRDGNNEQFF. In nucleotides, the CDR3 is TGCAGTGCTTTTAGCGGGAGAGACGGAAACAATGAGCAGTTCTTC.

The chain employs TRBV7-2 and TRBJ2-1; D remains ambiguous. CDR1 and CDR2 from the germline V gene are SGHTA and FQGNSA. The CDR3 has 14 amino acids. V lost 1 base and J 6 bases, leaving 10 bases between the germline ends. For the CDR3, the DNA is TGTGCCAGCAGCTTAGAGGGCTGGCCCAATGAGCAGTTCTTC. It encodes CASSLEGWPNEQFF.

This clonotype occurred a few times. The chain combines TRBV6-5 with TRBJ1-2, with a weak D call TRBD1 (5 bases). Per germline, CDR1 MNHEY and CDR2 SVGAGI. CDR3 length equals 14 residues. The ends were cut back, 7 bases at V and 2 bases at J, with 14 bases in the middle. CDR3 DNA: TGTGCCAGCAAGTCGGGGCAGTCGAACTATGGCTACACCTTC. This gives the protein CASKSGQSNYGYTF.

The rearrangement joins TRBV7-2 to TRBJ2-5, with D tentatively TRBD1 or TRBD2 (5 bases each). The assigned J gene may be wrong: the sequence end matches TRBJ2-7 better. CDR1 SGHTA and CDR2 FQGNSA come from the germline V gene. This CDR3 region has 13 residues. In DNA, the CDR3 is TGTGCCAGCAGGGGGGAGCCGACCTACGAGCAGTACTTC. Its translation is CASRGEPTYEQYF.

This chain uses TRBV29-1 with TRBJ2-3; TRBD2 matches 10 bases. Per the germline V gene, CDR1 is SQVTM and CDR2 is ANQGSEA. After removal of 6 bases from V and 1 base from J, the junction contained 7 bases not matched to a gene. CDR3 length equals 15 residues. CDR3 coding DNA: TGCAGCGTCGTCGGGACTAGCGTACGCACAGATACGCAGTATTTT. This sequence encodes CSVVGTSVRTDTQYF.

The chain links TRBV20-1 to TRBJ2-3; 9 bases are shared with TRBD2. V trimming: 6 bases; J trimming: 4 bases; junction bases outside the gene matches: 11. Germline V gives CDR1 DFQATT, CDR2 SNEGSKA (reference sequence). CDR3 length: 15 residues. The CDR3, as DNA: TGCAGTGCCCTCCCGAGCGGGAGGAGGGCAGATACGCAGTATTTT. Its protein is CSALPSGRRADTQYF.